What follows are 8 T cell receptor beta chains derived from one specimen sequenced in a study of T-cell memory formation after mild COVID-19. TCRdb re-called the 5' RACE reads with MiXCR, one entry per CDR3 protein. The repertoire holds about 300,000 distinct CDR3 sequences, 19% seen once, with 20% to 25% in the top ten. The sequenced sample was PBMCs or a T cell subset sorted from them (not recorded which). These receptors were taken from a man between 18 and 29 years old who had mild COVID-19 (a few samples of this study predate the infection). Cell type and time point are not known.

This clonotype appeared a single time. This chain uses TRBV4-1 with TRBJ1-5; D not certain. From germline, CDR1 is MGHRA and CDR2 YSYEKL. V lost 3 bases, J lost 3 bases, and 6 bases lay in between. The CDR3 loop spans 13 amino acids. CDR3 loop: CASSHLINQPQHF. Here the CDR3 DNA reads TGCGCCAGCAGCCACCTCATCAATCAGCCCCAGCATTTT.

This clonotype appeared many times. In nucleotides, the CDR3 is TGTGCCAGCAGCCTGCTATCCGGGGGCACCGGGGAGCTGTTTTTT. Translated, it gives CASSLLSGGTGELFF. The V and J genes are TRBV7-2 and TRBJ2-2; TRBD2 is a possible D gene (6 bases). V dropped 5 bases and J dropped 4 bases, with 14 bases sitting between them. Looked up from germline, CDR1 is SGHTA and CDR2 is FQGNSA. This CDR3 contains 15 residues.

J is TRBJ2-1 and V is TRBV4-3; no definite D call. The CDR3 has 14 residues. The ends were cut back, 1 base at V and 1 base at J, with 5 bases in the middle. Germline V CDR1 and CDR2: LGHNA, YSLEER. The CDR3 sequence is CASSQGQSYNEQFF. In nucleotides, the CDR3 is TGCGCCAGCAGCCAAGGGCAGTCCTACAATGAGCAGTTCTTC.

This clonotype has more than one count but fewer than ten. This sequence joins TRBV20-1 and TRBJ1-5, with 11 nucleotides matching TRBD1. With 3 bases clipped from V and 8 bases from J, the junction kept 12 bases outside the gene matches. This CDR3 contains 16 residues. CDR1 is DFQATT and CDR2 is SNEGSKA in the germline V gene (reference sequence). The CDR3 loop is CSASLPGTGGVEPQHF. CDR3 DNA sequence: TGCAGTGCTAGCCTACCAGGGACAGGGGGTGTCGAGCCCCAGCATTTT.

This clonotype was counted a few times. The J gene is TRBJ2-1, the V gene TRBV9, with TRBD2 matching 8 bases. CDR3 length: 15 residues. Germline CDR1 and CDR2: SGDLS and YYNGEE. The V gene end was trimmed by 3 bases and the J gene end by 4 bases; junction bases not matched to a gene: 6. The DNA for the CDR3 is TGTGCCAGCAGCGAACGGGGGGGCGGATACAATGAGCAGTTCTTC. Amino acid sequence: CASSERGGGYNEQFF.

The chain is built from TRBV6-5 and TRBJ1-3; D perhaps matches TRBD1 (5 bases). CDR1 is MNHEY and CDR2 is SVGAGI in the germline V gene. This CDR3 contains 15 residues. With 0 bases removed from V and 3 bases from J, the gap between germline ends came to 9 bases. The CDR3 protein is CASSYSQGFGNTIYF. The CDR3 DNA follows: TGTGCCAGCAGTTACTCGCAGGGATTTGGAAACACCATATATTTT.

This clonotype showed up just a few times. V gene TRBV6-2 or TRBV6-3 combines with J gene TRBJ1-5; TRBD1 is a possible D gene (5 bases). Germline values: CDR1 MNHEY, CDR2 SVGEGT. CDR3 length: 16 residues. V lost 5 bases, J lost 0 bases, and 14 bases lay in between. The CDR3 bases are TGTGCCAGCAGTCACCTCCAAAGGGGTAGCAATCAGCCCCAGCATTTT. Its translation is CASSHLQRGSNQPQHF.

This clonotype was recorded a few times. The CDR3 sequence: CAISVSRGGSVSGNTIYF. DNA of the CDR3: TGTGCCATCAGTGTAAGCCGGGGGGGCAGCGTCTCTGGAAACACCATATATTTT. The J gene is TRBJ1-3, the V gene TRBV10-3; perhaps TRBD1 as D (6 bases). The CDR3 is 18 amino acids. In germline, CDR1 is ENHRY, CDR2 SYGVKD. With 4 bases removed from V and 0 bases from J, the gap between germline ends came to 19 bases.